A selection of T cell receptor beta chains follows, all from one sample in a study of blood T cell repertoires in COVID-19. The assay was immunoSEQ multiplex PCR, and TCRdb's table has in-frame clones only and misses some. The sample consists of hundreds of thousands of clones, 86% of them appearing once. The material sequenced was peripheral blood. These receptors all come from a woman in her twenties or thirties with active or convalescent COVID-19. CDR3s include the opening cysteine and the closing phenylalanine or tryptophan. D genes are given only for firm matches. The size of a clone is reported for some rows only, either as once, few or many, or as a class for expanded clones.

j_call v_call clone_size d_call cdr3_nt cdr3_aa
TRBJ2-3 TRBV19 . . TGTGCCAGTAGTATACTAGCGTCTAGCACAGATACGCAGTATTTT CASSILASSTDTQYF
TRBJ2-7 TRBV10-3 . . TGTGCCATGGGGGGTCCCTACGAGCAGTACTTC CAMGGPYEQYF
TRBJ2-7 TRBV14 . . TGTGCCAGCAGCCAAGGTCCCAGGGTCGAGCAGTACTTC CASSQGPRVEQYF
TRBJ2-1 TRBV29-1 . TRBD1 TGCAGCGCCGGTCGGGCAGGGGGCTACAATGAGCAGTTCTTC CSAGRAGGYNEQFF
TRBJ2-5 TRBV4-1 . TRBD2 TGCGCCAGCAGCCAAGGCCCACTCGGGGGGGCGGGAGAGACCCAGTACTTC CASSQGPLGGAGETQYF
TRBJ2-3 TRBV5-1 . TRBD2 TGCGCCAGCAGCCCCCATGGACTAGCTACAGATACGCAGTATTTT CASSPHGLATDTQYF
TRBJ2-7 TRBV11-2 . . TGTGCCAGCAGCTTAGTTACGGGAGGGGGCGCCGAGCAGTACTTC CASSLVTGGGAEQYF
TRBJ2-5 TRBV28 once TRBD2 TGTGCCAGCAGTCTCACTAGCGCGGAGACCCAGTACTTC CASSLTSAETQYF
TRBJ2-7 TRBV6-5 . TRBD2 TGTGCCGGCTCCGGGACTAGGGCCTACGAGCAGTACTTC CAGSGTRAYEQYF
TRBJ1-1 TRBV19 . . TGTGCCAGCACCTCAGGCCTGAACACTGAAGCTTTCTTT CASTSGLNTEAFF
TRBJ1-5 TRBV6-2/TRBV6-3 . . TGTGCCAGCAGTTACACCCCCTACAGTAGCAATCAGCCCCAGCATTTT CASSYTPYSSNQPQHF
TRBJ2-3 TRBV10-2 once . TGCGCCAGCAGCCCGGGGGTTGGCCCAGATACGCAGTATTTT CASSPGVGPDTQYF
TRBJ2-1 TRBV7-9 . . TGTGCCACCGGTAGAGGCGGTCACAATGAGCAGTTCTTC CATGRGGHNEQFF
TRBJ2-1 TRBV15 . TRBD2 TGTGCCACCAGCAGGGGACCTAGCGGGATTTTAACACAATCATATGAGCAGTTCTTC CATSRGPSGILTQSYEQFF
TRBJ1-1 TRBV5-5 . . TGTGCCAGCAGCTCTTCGATATTGGACATACGCACTGAAGCTTTCTTT CASSSSILDIRTEAFF
TRBJ2-1 TRBV3-1/TRBV3-2 . TRBD1 TGTGCCAGCAGTGGGACAGTCGGTGAGCAGTTCTTC CASSGTVGEQFF
TRBJ1-1 TRBV19 . TRBD1 TGTGCCAGTAGTTGGGACAGGGGCACTGAAGCTTTCTTT CASSWDRGTEAFF
TRBJ1-5 TRBV3-1/TRBV3-2 . . TGTGCCAGCAGCCAAGGATCGTGGGGGGGCTTAGGCAATCAGCCCCAGCATTTT CASSQGSWGGLGNQPQHF
TRBJ2-5 TRBV7-9 . . TGTGCCAGCAGCTTAGGCTCGGGGGTAGGGGCCCAAGAGACCCAGTACTTC CASSLGSGVGAQETQYF
TRBJ2-7 TRBV27 . . TGTGCCAGCAAAAACAGGGCGGCGCAGTACTTC CASKNRAAQYF
TRBJ2-3 TRBV30 . TRBD1 TGTGCCTGGAGTCCGGGACAGGGGTTAGATACGCAGTATTTT CAWSPGQGLDTQYF
TRBJ1-2 TRBV9 . TRBD1 TGTGCCAGCCGGGACAGGGGGAAGTATGGCTACACCTTC CASRDRGKYGYTF
TRBJ2-2 TRBV5-1 . TRBD1 TGCGCCAGCAGCGCAACGGGACAGGGGGCGCTTGATACCGGGGAGCTGTTTTTT CASSATGQGALDTGELFF
TRBJ1-1 TRBV18 . . TGTGCCAGCTCACCAGCGGGGGGAGTGAACACTGAAGCTTTCTTT CASSPAGGVNTEAFF
TRBJ1-4 TRBV27 . TRBD1 TGTGCCAGCAGCCTCGACAGGGGGGGGAAAAAACTGTTTTTT CASSLDRGGKKLFF
TRBJ2-5 TRBV5-1 once TRBD2 TGCGCCAGCAGCTTGGCGCTAGCGGGGGGTCCCCAAGAGACCCAGTACTTC CASSLALAGGPQETQYF
TRBJ1-6 TRBV25-1 . . TGTGCCAGCAGTGACGACAGGAGGCGTAATTCACCCCTCCACTTT CASSDDRRRNSPLHF
TRBJ2-7 TRBV6-5 . TRBD1 TGTGCCAGCAGTTACGGCCAGGGGGCAACCTACGAGCAGTACTTC CASSYGQGATYEQYF
TRBJ2-5 TRBV5-4 . TRBD2 TGTGCCAGCAGCCCGGGAGGACGGGAGGGAGGAGAGACCCAGTACTTC CASSPGGREGGETQYF
TRBJ2-5 TRBV7-6 . . TGTGCCAGTGACCGGGACTCCGCGTACCAAGAGACCCAGTACTTC CASDRDSAYQETQYF
TRBJ2-7 TRBV19 . . TGTGCCAGTAGTTCGCCTAGCGTCTACGAGCAGTACTTC CASSSPSVYEQYF
TRBJ2-2 TRBV10-3 . TRBD2 TGTGCCATCAGTGAAATGGCCGGGACTAGCGGGACCACCGGGGAGCTGTTTTTT CAISEMAGTSGTTGELFF
TRBJ2-3 TRBV27 once . TGTGCCAGCAGTCCCCCGGGGGTCACAGATACGCAGTATTTT CASSPPGVTDTQYF
TRBJ2-1 TRBV19 . TRBD2 TGTGCCAGTAGTATAGTGAGGCTAGCGGGGGACGGGGAGCAGTTCTTC CASSIVRLAGDGEQFF
TRBJ1-1 TRBV10-1 . . TGCGCCAGCAGTGAGTACGGGAATGAAGCTTTCTTT CASSEYGNEAFF
TRBJ1-4 TRBV3-1/TRBV3-2 . TRBD1 TGTGCCAGCAGCCAATTGCATAGGGGGCATCACGAAAAACTGTTTTTT CASSQLHRGHHEKLFF
TRBJ2-3 TRBV14 . . TGTGCCAGCAGCCAAGGGGCAGTGTTTAGCACAGATACGCAGTATTTT CASSQGAVFSTDTQYF
TRBJ1-2 TRBV29-1 once . TGCAGCGTTGAAGAGGGCAGTTTCGGCTACACCTTC CSVEEGSFGYTF
TRBJ1-4 TRBV25-1 once TRBD1 TGTGCCAGCAGTCCCAGGGGGCTTGAAAAACTGTTTTTT CASSPRGLEKLFF
TRBJ2-7 TRBV27 . TRBD2 TGTGCCAGCAGTTTGCGGGGGGGCTCCTACGAGCAGTACTTC CASSLRGGSYEQYF
TRBJ2-7 TRBV5-1 . . TGCGCCAGCAGCTTGGACGCGGGAACCCTCGACGAGCAGTACTTC CASSLDAGTLDEQYF
TRBJ1-2 TRBV18 . TRBD1 TGTGCCAGCTCACCTCCGGGACAGGGGCGCTATGGCTACACCTTC CASSPPGQGRYGYTF
TRBJ1-1 TRBV11-1 . . TGTGCCAGCATCCTCGAAGGGGGATACACTGAAGCTTTCTTT CASILEGGYTEAFF
TRBJ1-6 TRBV5-4 . TRBD1 TGTGCCAGCAGCTTGCAGGGACAGGGTCGGCGGTCACCCCTCCACTTT CASSLQGQGRRSPLHF
TRBJ1-2 TRBV27 few TRBD1 TGTGCCAGCAAAGTGACAGGGCACTATGGCTACACCTTC CASKVTGHYGYTF
TRBJ1-4 TRBV2 . . TGTGCCAGCAGTGGGGCCCGGGGAACTCAGGGGGAAAAACTGTTTTTT CASSGARGTQGEKLFF
TRBJ1-5 TRBV19 . . TGTGCCAGTAGTACAGACATCGGGGGATATAGCAATCAGCCCCAGCATTTT CASSTDIGGYSNQPQHF
TRBJ2-1 TRBV29-1 once TRBD2 TGCAGCGGGGAGGGGCAGAGTTACAATGAGCAGTTCTTC CSGEGQSYNEQFF
TRBJ2-7 TRBV3-1/TRBV3-2 . . TGTGCCAGCAGCCCCTCATCAGACGAGCAGTACTTC CASSPSSDEQYF
TRBJ2-6 TRBV19 once TRBD2 TGTGCCAGTAACCTAGCGGGAGTCTCTGGGGCCAACGTCCTGACTTTC CASNLAGVSGANVLTF
TRBJ1-1 TRBV4-1 . . TGCGCCAGCAGCCAACGGGATGTGAACACTGAAGCTTTCTTT CASSQRDVNTEAFF
TRBJ2-7 TRBV20-1 . . TGCAGTGCTAGCGGGACCTACGAGCAGTACTTC CSASGTYEQYF
TRBJ2-3 TRBV3-1/TRBV3-2 . TRBD2 TGTGCCAGCAGCCAAGTGGGAGTTTGGAGGGAGGGCGCAGATACGCAGTATTTT CASSQVGVWREGADTQYF
TRBJ1-1 TRBV10-3 . TRBD1 TGTGCCATCAGTTCCGGGACAGTGAACACTGAAGCTTTCTTT CAISSGTVNTEAFF
TRBJ2-5 TRBV29-1 . TRBD2 TGCAGCGCAGAACTAGCGGGGGGGCAAGAGACCCAGTACTTC CSAELAGGQETQYF